This passage covers 18 T cell receptor beta chains from one sample sequenced in a study of T cell changes during pregnancy in multiple sclerosis. Data came from immunoSEQ multiplex PCR; TCRdb stores just in-frame clones and leaves some out. The sample has some 87,000 clones; about 95% are singletons. Specimen: peripheral blood, collected in the second trimester of pregnancy. Every receptor here comes from a female donor with multiple sclerosis, enrolled in a pregnancy study.

The genes are TRBV4-3 and TRBJ2-5, with 14 bases aligning to TRBD2. Trimming removed 2 bases from V and 4 bases from J; junction bases left unmatched: 3. Germline values: CDR1 LGHNA, CDR2 YSLEER. CDR3 length: 16 residues. The CDR3 DNA follows: TGCGCCAGCAGCCAACCGGGACTAGCGGGAGTAGAGACCCAGTACTTC. The encoded protein is CASSQPGLAGVETQYF.

The chain combines TRBV2 with TRBJ2-7, with TRBD2 as a possible D gene (5 bases). Germline loops: CDR1 SNHLY, CDR2 FYNNEI. The CDR3 totals 12 residues. V was pared by 10 bases and J by 4 bases, with 14 bases between. CDR3 in amino acids: CATEREKYEQYF. The CDR3 DNA sequence: TGTGCCACTGAGAGGGAGAAGTACGAGCAGTACTTC.

V gene TRBV7-3 combines with J gene TRBJ2-2; 8 bases are a match to TRBD2. The CDR3 totals 15 residues. V lost 5 bases and J lost 1; bases outside the gene matches: 3. The germline V gene has CDR1 SGHTA and CDR2 FQGTGA. CDR3 coding DNA: TGTGCCAGCAGCCTAAGCGGGAGGAACACCGGGGAGCTGTTTTTT. It translates to CASSLSGRNTGELFF.

The chain combines TRBV28 with TRBJ1-1; 8 bases agree with TRBD1. Trimming cost V 4 bases and J 4 bases; bases outside gene matches: 14. Germline values: CDR1 MDHEN, CDR2 SYDVKM. This CDR3 region has 17 residues. The CDR3 DNA reads TGTGCCAGCAGTTACCCTTTAAACCTACAGGGGGGCACTGAAGCTTTCTTT. As protein: CASSYPLNLQGGTEAFF.

The chain joins TRBV28 to TRBJ2-7, with TRBD1 as a possible D gene (6 bases). V gave up 8 bases and J gave up 3 bases, with 11 bases separating them. Germline-derived CDR1 and CDR2 are MDHEN and SYDVKM. This CDR3 has 12 residues. In DNA, the CDR3 is TGTGCCAGCGGTACACAGGGCTACGAGCAGTACTTC. Amino acid sequence: CASGTQGYEQYF.

A single count supports this clone. The rearrangement links TRBV7-3 to TRBJ2-3, with TRBD2 matching over 13 bases. The CDR3 consists of 17 residues. With V trimmed by 5 bases and J by 3 bases, 8 bases remained unmatched. CDR1 SGHTA and CDR2 FQGTGA come from the germline V gene. The CDR3 nucleotides are TGTGCCAGCAGCCCCAGCCCGGGACTAGCGGGAACAGATACGCAGTATTTT. Translated, it gives CASSPSPGLAGTDTQYF.

The chain employs TRBV5-6 and TRBJ1-4; the D gene is possibly TRBD1 (6 bases). V lost 3 bases and J 10 bases, leaving 19 bases between the germline ends. The CDR3 loop spans 15 amino acids. Per the germline V gene, CDR1 is SGHDT and CDR2 is YYEEEE. CDR3: CASSSDSGALGKLFF. For the CDR3, the DNA is TGTGCCAGCAGCTCAGATTCAGGGGCCCTAGGAAAACTGTTTTTT. The whole variable domain, filled in from reference TRBV5-6 and TRBJ1-4, reads DAGVTQSPTHLIKTRGQQVTLRCSPKSGHDTVSWYQQALGQGPQFIFQYYEEEERQRGNFPDRFSGHQFPNYSSELNVNALLLGDSALYLCASSSDSGALGKLFFGSGTQLSVL.

This clone appeared once. This chain connects TRBV28 to TRBJ2-3; TRBD2 is a possible D gene (6 bases). Germline assignment: CDR1 MDHEN and CDR2 SYDVKM. CDR3 size: 16 residues. Trimming cost V 2 bases and J 1 base, with 13 bases left between them. For the CDR3, the DNA is TGTGCCAGCAGTTTACCCCGGACTACCCGCACAGATACGCAGTATTTT. Translated: CASSLPRTTRTDTQYF. The entire variable domain, with the rest obtained from reference TRBV28 and TRBJ2-3, is as follows: DVKVTQSSRYLVKRTGEKVFLECVQDMDHENMFWYRQDPGLGLRLIYFSYDVKMKEKGDIPEGYSVSREKKERFSLILESASTNQTSMYLCASSLPRTTRTDTQYFGPGTRLTVL.

V is TRBV28 and J is TRBJ1-2, with no clear D. Trimming stripped 2 bases from V and 7 bases from J, with 8 bases between. CDR1 MDHEN and CDR2 SYDVKM come from the germline V gene. The CDR3 is made up of 12 amino acids. The CDR3 spells CASSLNRVGYTF. The CDR3 bases are TGTGCCAGCAGTTTAAATCGGGTTGGCTACACCTTC.

V is TRBV28 and J is TRBJ2-1, with D perhaps matching TRBD2 (5 bases). Germline loops: CDR1 MDHEN, CDR2 SYDVKM. V lost 6 bases and J lost 6, with 9 bases in between. The CDR3 contains 12 residues. CDR3 coding DNA: TGTGCCAGCAGGTGGACTGGCAATGAGCAGTTCTTC. Its protein is CASRWTGNEQFF.

The CDR3 DNA reads TGCGCCAGCAGCTTGGTCGGGATATACAATGAGCAGTTCTTC. The encoded protein is CASSLVGIYNEQFF. This chain uses TRBV5-1 with TRBJ2-1; D is possibly TRBD2 (5 bases). Germline V gene data show CDR1 as SGHRS and CDR2 as YFSETQ. The CDR3 is 14 residues long. Between the trimmed V and J ends, which lost 0 bases and 4 bases, there was a span of 8 bases.

The V call is TRBV7-8, the J call TRBJ2-2; 9 bases map to TRBD1. From germline, CDR1 is SGHVS and CDR2 FQNEAQ. J was trimmed by 2 bases and V by 4 bases; bases with no gene match: 5. The CDR3 spans 16 residues. As DNA, the CDR3 is TGTGCCAGCAGCTCCAAACAGGGGGCTAACACCGGGGAGCTGTTTTTT. As protein: CASSSKQGANTGELFF.

The J gene is TRBJ2-7, the V gene TRBV19, with TRBD1 identical over 7 bases. The length of the CDR3 is 15 residues. Germline values: CDR1 LNHDA, CDR2 SQIVND (reference sequence). V was clipped by 5 bases and J by 6 bases; unmatched bases: 13. The CDR3 nucleotides read TGTGCCAGTAGTCCGCACTCCAGGGGGTGGGGCGAGCAGTACTTC. As protein: CASSPHSRGWGEQYF.

The table lists this clone with a count of one. The rearrangement uses TRBV6-4 and TRBJ2-3; 10 bases fit TRBD1. V lost 6 bases to trimming and J lost 5 bases; unmatched junction nucleotides: 5. Germline lookup yields CDR1 MRHNA and CDR2 SNTAGT. CDR3 length: 14 amino acids. Here the CDR3 reads CASSEGQGRDTQYF. Written as DNA, the CDR3 is TGTGCCAGCAGCGAGGGACAGGGGAGAGATACGCAGTATTTT.

V usage is TRBV7-2 and J usage is TRBJ2-3; TRBD2 might be the D (5 bases). Trimming removed 5 bases from V and 0 bases from J, with 12 bases in between. CDR3 length equals 15 residues. Looked up from germline, CDR1 is SGHTA and CDR2 is FQGNSA. The CDR3 DNA reads TGTGCCAGCAGCCCCGGTGGACTCAGCACAGATACGCAGTATTTT. Translated, it gives CASSPGGLSTDTQYF.

The gene calls are TRBV4-3 and TRBJ1-5, with 12 bases lining up with TRBD1. CDR3 length: 15 residues. Germline CDR1 is LGHNA and CDR2 is YSLEER. V lost 4 bases, J lost 6 bases, and 4 bases stayed unmatched. The CDR3 DNA sequence: TGCGCCAGCAGCCGCGGGACAGGGGGCGGTCAGCCCCAGCATTTT. Translated: CASSRGTGGGQPQHF.

The V gene is TRBV27, the J gene TRBJ2-1; 8 bases are a match to TRBD2. The CDR3 has 14 residues. V shed 7 bases and J 4 bases; nucleotides not matched to a gene: 6. CDR1 MNHEY and CDR2 SMNVEV come from the germline V gene (reference sequence). CDR3 DNA: TGTGCCAGCAACCCGACTAGCGAGTACAATGAGCAGTTCTTC. It specifies CASNPTSEYNEQFF.

Regarding this clone: Additional DNA sequences in this sample encode the identical CDR3. The rearrangement uses TRBV27 and TRBJ2-7, with 7 bases matching TRBD2. Per the germline V gene, CDR1 is MNHEY and CDR2 is SMNVEV (reference sequence). V lost 3 bases, J lost 1 base, and 0 bases stayed unmatched. This CDR3 has 13 amino acids. As DNA, the CDR3 is TGTGCCAGCAGTTTGGGGGGGTCCTACGAGCAGTACTTC. Translation gives CASSLGGSYEQYF.